Listed here are 26 T cell receptor beta chains from one sample, sequenced in a study of shared clonotypes between healthy human individuals. The method was immunoSEQ multiplex PCR; TCRdb's version includes in-frame clones alone and lacks a portion of them. The sample shows about 2 million clones, 85% to 95% of them seen only once. Specimen: naive CD4+ T cells sorted from blood. Subset in this sample: CD45RA+ positively selected. The receptors originated from a man aged 18 to 30 in good health.

J is TRBJ2-2 and V is TRBV7-9; tentatively, D is TRBD1 (5 bases). The germline CDR1 and CDR2 sequences are SEHNR and FQNEAQ (reference sequence). This CDR3 contains 14 residues. The V end was cut by 4 bases, the J end by 4 bases, with 10 bases between. The CDR3: CASSSFQGTGELFF. CDR3 nucleotide sequence: TGTGCCAGCAGCTCCTTCCAGGGCACCGGGGAGCTGTTTTTT.

The chain links TRBV19 to TRBJ2-1; D gene ambiguous. In germline, CDR1 is LNHDA, CDR2 SQIVND (reference sequence). This CDR3 has 16 residues. V gave up 2 bases and J gave up 0 bases, with 11 bases separating them. This CDR3 is CASSITRVPSYNEQFF. CDR3 bases: TGTGCCAGTAGTATAACCCGGGTCCCCTCCTACAATGAGCAGTTCTTC.

Regarding this clone: Other DNA sequences in this specimen translate into the identical CDR3. Written as DNA, the CDR3 is TGTGCCAGCAGGGGGACAGCCACCGGGGAGCTGTTTTTT. Its protein is CASRGTATGELFF. The V call is TRBV2, the J call TRBJ2-2; 7 bases are a match to TRBD1. Germline CDR1 is SNHLY and CDR2 is FYNNEI. V lost 6 bases and J lost 4; bases outside the gene matches: 2. The CDR3 contains 13 residues.

V gene TRBV19 combines with J gene TRBJ2-2, with TRBD1 as a possible D gene (5 bases). Germline assignment: CDR1 LNHDA and CDR2 SQIVND (reference sequence). The V end was cut by 4 bases, the J end by 0 bases, with 12 bases between. CDR3 length: 16 residues. CDR3 bases: TGTGCCAGTAGTAATCGGACAACAACGAACACCGGGGAGCTGTTTTTT. Residues: CASSNRTTTNTGELFF.

This chain connects TRBV5-1 to TRBJ1-2; 7 bases are shared with TRBD1. Trimming removed 4 bases from V and 4 bases from J; junction bases left unmatched: 4. CDR1 is SGHRS, CDR2 YFSETQ, per germline. The CDR3 contains 13 residues. CDR3 bases: TGCGCCAGCAGCCAGGGACAGTCCTATGGCTACACCTTC. This codes for CASSQGQSYGYTF.

The chain joins TRBV2 to TRBJ2-4, with D possibly being TRBD1 (6 bases). V lost 6 bases to trimming and J lost 3 bases, with 12 bases between them. The CDR3 contains 14 residues. The V gene's germline CDR1 is SNHLY and CDR2 FYNNEI. This CDR3 reads CASSDRFVKNIQYF. The CDR3 DNA sequence: TGTGCCAGCAGCGACAGGTTTGTCAAAAACATTCAGTACTTC.

This chain links TRBV6-1 with TRBJ2-4; D gene ambiguous. The V end lost 4 bases, the J end lost 7 bases, and 8 bases lay between the germline ends. The CDR3 length is 12 residues. In germline, CDR1 is MNHNS, CDR2 SASEGT. The CDR3 DNA is TGTGCCAGCAGTGCGGCGGTGAACATTCAGTACTTC. Amino acid sequence: CASSAAVNIQYF.

In nucleotides, the CDR3 is TGCGCCAGCAGCTTGGTTGGGGGCCGATCCCAGAACACTGAAGCTTTCTTT. Its translation: CASSLVGGRSQNTEAFF. This chain joins TRBV5-1 and TRBJ1-1; maybe TRBD1 (6 bases). With 0 bases removed from V and 1 base from J, the gap between germline ends came to 16 bases. This CDR3 has 17 amino acids. Germline CDR1 is SGHRS and CDR2 is YFSETQ.

The chain links TRBV28 to TRBJ2-1; TRBD1 aligns across 9 bases. This CDR3 comprises 15 residues. Germline-derived CDR1 and CDR2 are MDHEN and SYDVKM. Trimming at V came to 6 bases and at J to 2 bases, leaving 5 bases not matched to a gene. In DNA form, the CDR3 reads TGTGCCAGCAGGACCGACAGGGGGGCCTACAATGAGCAGTTCTTC. Its translation is CASRTDRGAYNEQFF.

The chain links TRBV5-6 to TRBJ2-3; TRBD2 might be the D (7 bases). V dropped 4 bases and J dropped 3 bases, with 18 bases sitting between them. The CDR3 length is 16 residues. Looked up from germline, CDR1 is SGHDT and CDR2 is YYEEEE. The CDR3 DNA is TGTGCCAGCAGCCCCCTTGGGAGGGGGGTTACAGATACGCAGTATTTT. Translating it yields CASSPLGRGVTDTQYF.

This chain connects TRBV28 to TRBJ1-2, with D unclear. Trimming took off 5 bases at V and 2 bases at J, with 12 bases between the two ends. CDR1 and CDR2 from the germline V gene are MDHEN and SYDVKM. The CDR3 sequence is 14 residues long. The CDR3 loop is CASSRSRINYGYTF. CDR3 DNA sequence: TGTGCCAGCAGTCGATCGAGGATCAACTATGGCTACACCTTC.

This clone was recorded once. The rearrangement uses TRBV10-3 and TRBJ1-5; the match to TRBD1 covers 8 bases. The CDR3 contains 17 residues. V lost 6 bases and J lost 5; bases outside the gene matches: 15. Germline V gene sequence: CDR1 ENHRY, CDR2 SYGVKD. The CDR3 loop reads CAISPGQAQRRDQPQHF. CDR3 DNA: TGTGCCATCAGCCCGGGACAGGCACAACGGAGGGATCAGCCCCAGCATTTT.

As DNA, the CDR3 is TGTGCCAGCAGCTTATATAGTTCTGCGGGATCGCCCCCCGAGACCCAGTACTTC. It encodes CASSLYSSAGSPPETQYF. The J gene is TRBJ2-5, the V gene TRBV7-2; TRBD2 is a possible D gene (6 bases). Trimming took 2 bases from V and 5 from J, leaving 24 bases between them. CDR1 and CDR2 from the germline V gene are SGHTA and FQGNSA. The CDR3 spans 18 residues.

The chain is built from TRBV7-9 and TRBJ2-3; D might be TRBD2 (5 bases). Germline V gene lookup returns CDR1 SEHNR and CDR2 FQNEAQ (reference sequence). Trimming pared 4 bases from V and 7 bases from J, leaving 9 bases between. CDR3 length: 12 residues. DNA for the CDR3: TGTGCCAGCAGCTCGTCGGACTATACGCAGTATTTT. Protein sequence: CASSSSDYTQYF. The whole variable domain, remainder taken from reference TRBV7-9 and TRBJ2-3, is DTGVSQNPRHKITKRGQNVTFRCDPISEHNRLYWYRQTLGQGPEFLTYFQNEAQLEKSRLLSDRFSAERPKGSFSTLEIQRTEQGDSAMYLCASSSSDYTQYFGPGTRLTVL.

In its sample, this clone was seen once. The germline gene is not matched at one end of the junction; a read error may be the cause. The rearrangement links TRBV7-2 to TRBJ2-7; 12 bases map to TRBD2. Germline values: CDR1 SGHTA, CDR2 FQGNSA. The CDR3 is 14 amino acids. CDR3 region: CASRLGGLAGQQYF. The CDR3 DNA sequence: TGTGCCAGCAGGTTAGGGGGACTAGCGGGTCAGCAGTACTTC.

The V call is TRBV9, the J call TRBJ2-1; the match to TRBD2 covers 7 bases. The length of the CDR3 is 15 residues. Germline CDR1 SGDLS, CDR2 YYNGEE. The ends lost 0 bases at V and 7 bases at J; junction bases unmatched: 7. The CDR3 here is CASSVEAGEVNEQFF. The CDR3 DNA sequence: TGTGCCAGCAGCGTAGAGGCGGGAGAGGTTAATGAGCAGTTCTTC.

V and J are TRBV27 and TRBJ2-3; D might be TRBD2 (5 bases). The CDR3 runs 15 residues. With 2 bases removed from V and 1 base from J, the gap between germline ends came to 10 bases. Per germline, CDR1 MNHEY and CDR2 SMNVEV (reference sequence). This CDR3 reads CASSLGGYRTDTQYF. CDR3 sequence (DNA): TGTGCCAGCAGTTTAGGCGGGTACCGCACAGATACGCAGTATTTT.

V and J are TRBV10-1 and TRBJ2-3; 12 nucleotides agree with TRBD2. The CDR3 length is 15 residues. The germline CDR1 and CDR2 sequences are WNHNN and SYGVQD (reference sequence). V shed 2 bases, J shed 4 bases, and the junction held 1 base outside the gene matches. The CDR3 DNA follows: TGCGCCAGCAGTGAGCGACTAGCGGGAGCAGATACGCAGTATTTT. It translates to CASSERLAGADTQYF.

This clone came up once. The rearrangement uses TRBV7-8 and TRBJ2-1, with D perhaps matching TRBD1 or TRBD2 (5 bases each). There are 15 residues in the CDR3. V was clipped by 2 bases and J by 2 bases, with 10 bases between them. The germline gives CDR1 SGHVS, CDR2 FQNEAQ. In DNA, the CDR3 is TGTGCCAGCAGCTTAAGCCAGGGACCCTACAATGAGCAGTTCTTC. This translates into CASSLSQGPYNEQFF.

This chain connects TRBV10-3 to TRBJ2-7; 10 nucleotides match TRBD1. This CDR3 is built from 14 residues. Germline V gene data show CDR1 as ENHRY and CDR2 as SYGVKD. V dropped 2 bases and J dropped 6; count of bases not matched to a gene: 4. The CDR3 loop is CAISETGQGIEQYF. The CDR3 coding sequence is TGTGCCATCAGTGAGACGGGACAGGGGATCGAGCAGTACTTC.

The chain links TRBV19 to TRBJ1-2; D is perhaps TRBD1 (5 bases). This CDR3 region has 15 residues. Trimming took 5 bases from V and 2 from J, leaving 15 bases between them. Germline V gene sequence: CDR1 LNHDA, CDR2 SQIVND (reference sequence). Here the CDR3 reads CASSSGTAANYGYTF. Here the CDR3 DNA reads TGTGCCAGTAGTTCAGGGACGGCCGCGAACTATGGCTACACCTTC.

As DNA, the CDR3 is TGTGCCAGCAGCGACAGGGTATCAGGCCCCTACGAGCAGTACTTC. This translates into CASSDRVSGPYEQYF. V gene TRBV6-1 combines with J gene TRBJ2-7; 7 bases fit TRBD1. From germline, CDR1 is MNHNS and CDR2 SASEGT. The CDR3 loop spans 15 amino acids. With 6 bases clipped from V and 2 bases from J, the junction kept 10 bases outside the gene matches.

Remarks on this clone: Other DNA sequences in the sample encode the same CDR3. The chain links TRBV6-5 to TRBJ2-7; 10 nucleotides line up with TRBD1. The V gene's germline CDR1 is MNHEY and CDR2 SVGAGI. This CDR3 has 15 residues. With V trimmed by 2 bases and J by 2 bases, 3 bases remained unmatched. This CDR3 reads CASSYLGTGAYEQYF. In DNA form, the CDR3 reads TGTGCCAGCAGTTACCTCGGGACAGGGGCCTACGAGCAGTACTTC.

The rearrangement uses TRBV6-5 and TRBJ2-7; D uncertain. The germline V and J ends were trimmed by 2 bases and 1 base, with 12 bases remaining between them. There are 15 residues in the CDR3. Germline V CDR1 and CDR2: MNHEY, SVGAGI. The CDR3 DNA reads as TGTGCCAGCAGTTACGGGGTTGCTACTTCCTACGAGCAGTACTTC. It specifies CASSYGVATSYEQYF.

The chain joins TRBV6-6 to TRBJ2-7, with no clear D. Trimming took 6 bases from V and 7 from J, leaving 16 bases between them. This CDR3 spans 13 amino acids. Germline V gives CDR1 MNHNY, CDR2 SVGAGI (reference sequence). CDR3 loop: CASSLQTLAEQYF. In nucleotides, the CDR3 is TGTGCCAGCAGCCTACAGACGCTCGCGGAGCAGTACTTC.

This clone showed up just a few times. This chain joins TRBV5-1 and TRBJ2-6; 8 positions agree with TRBD2. Germline CDR1 is SGHRS and CDR2 is YFSETQ. The CDR3 extends over 16 amino acids. Trimming at V came to 9 bases and at J to 2 bases, leaving 10 bases not matched to a gene. As DNA, the CDR3 is TGCGCCACCGCCCCGGGGGGGGTGGCTGGGGCCAACGTCCTGACTTTC. Translation gives CATAPGGVAGANVLTF.